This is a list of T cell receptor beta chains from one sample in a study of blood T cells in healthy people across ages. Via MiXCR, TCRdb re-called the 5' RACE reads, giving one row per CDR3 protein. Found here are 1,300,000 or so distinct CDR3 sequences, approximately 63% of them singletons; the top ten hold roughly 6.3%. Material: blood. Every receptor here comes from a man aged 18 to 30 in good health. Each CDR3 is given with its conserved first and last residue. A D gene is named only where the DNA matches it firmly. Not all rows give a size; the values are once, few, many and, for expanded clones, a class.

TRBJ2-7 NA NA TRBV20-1 CSAAQLTDNEQYF TGCAGTGCTGCCCAACTTACCGACAATGAGCAGTACTTC
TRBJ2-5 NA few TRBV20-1 CSALPGTPGETQYF TGCAGTGCTCTCCCCGGGACCCCAGGCGAGACCCAGTACTTC
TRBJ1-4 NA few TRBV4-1 CASSLGRVNEKLFF TGCGCCAGCAGCCTTGGGAGGGTTAATGAAAAACTGTTTTTT
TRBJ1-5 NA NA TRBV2 CASSEVEEQPQHF TGTGCCAGCAGTGAAGTGGAGGAACAGCCCCAGCATTTT
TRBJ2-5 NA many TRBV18 CASSPREETQYF TGTGCCAGCAGTCCCCGAGAAGAGACCCAGTACTTC
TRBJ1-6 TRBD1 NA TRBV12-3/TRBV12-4 CASSMEGQGIGSPLHF TGTGCCAGCAGCATGGAGGGACAGGGAATTGGTTCACCCCTCCACTTT
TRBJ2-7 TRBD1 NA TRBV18 CASKGQVNYEQYF TGTGCCAGCAAGGGACAGGTGAACTACGAGCAGTACTTC
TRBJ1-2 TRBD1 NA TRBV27 CARPGQGTGYTF TGTGCCAGACCTGGACAGGGTACTGGCTACACCTTC
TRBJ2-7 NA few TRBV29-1 CSGIIDYEQYF TGCAGCGGTATCATAGACTACGAGCAGTACTTC
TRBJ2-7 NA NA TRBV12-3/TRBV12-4 CASSLASGPSYEQYF TGTGCCAGCAGTTTAGCGTCAGGGCCCTCCTACGAGCAGTACTTC
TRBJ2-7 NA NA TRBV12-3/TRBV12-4 CASSSTLMQNEQYF TGTGCCAGCAGTTCCACACTAATGCAGAATGAGCAGTACTTC
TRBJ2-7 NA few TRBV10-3 CAISQRGEQYF TGTGCCATCAGTCAACGTGGCGAGCAGTACTTC
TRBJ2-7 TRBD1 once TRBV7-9 CASSLEQGEVEQYF TGTGCCAGCAGCTTAGAACAGGGGGAAGTCGAGCAGTACTTC
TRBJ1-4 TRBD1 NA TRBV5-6 CASSEGGARKLFF TGTGCCAGCAGCGAAGGGGGCGCAAGAAAACTGTTTTTT
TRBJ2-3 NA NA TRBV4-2 CASSQESILGAGVSSTQYF TGTGCCAGCAGCCAAGAAAGTATTCTGGGGGCGGGAGTAAGTAGTACGCAGTATTTT
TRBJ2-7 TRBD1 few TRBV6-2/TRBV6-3 CASSYGTGGHEQYF TGTGCCAGCAGTTACGGGACAGGGGGCCACGAGCAGTACTTC
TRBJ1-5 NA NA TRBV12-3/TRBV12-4 CASSLNSRSQPQHF TGTGCCAGCAGTTTAAATTCGCGAAGTCAGCCCCAGCATTTT
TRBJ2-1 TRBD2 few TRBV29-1 CSVTSGGGNEQFF TGCAGCGTCACTAGCGGAGGGGGGAATGAGCAGTTCTTC